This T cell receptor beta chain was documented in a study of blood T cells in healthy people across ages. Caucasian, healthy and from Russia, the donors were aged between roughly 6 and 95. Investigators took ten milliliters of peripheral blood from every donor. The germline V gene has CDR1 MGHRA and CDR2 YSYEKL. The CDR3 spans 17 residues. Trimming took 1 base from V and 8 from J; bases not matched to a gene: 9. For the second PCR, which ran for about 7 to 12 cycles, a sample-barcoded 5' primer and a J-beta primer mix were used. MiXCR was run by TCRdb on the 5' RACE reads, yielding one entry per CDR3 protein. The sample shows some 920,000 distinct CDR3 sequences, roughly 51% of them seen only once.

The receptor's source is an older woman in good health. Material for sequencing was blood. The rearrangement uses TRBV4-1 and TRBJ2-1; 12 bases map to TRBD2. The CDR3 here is CASSQVGGLAGSYEQFF. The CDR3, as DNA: TGCGCCAGCAGCCAAGTTGGGGGACTAGCGGGTTCATATGAGCAGTTCTTC.